The clone carrying this T cell receptor beta chain was recorded many times. Antigen unknown. The germline V gene encodes CDR1 SGHRS and CDR2 YFSETQ. Trimming took off 6 bases at V and 4 bases at J, with 13 bases between the two ends. The length of the CDR3 is 14 residues. This specimen comes from a study of T cells after yellow fever vaccination. Study-wide results and limits: On re-exposure, the response was weaker but peaked faster, at day 5 versus 15.

TCRdb re-analysed the 5' RACE reads in MiXCR, keeping a single row per CDR3 protein. The table includes 250,000 or so distinct CDR3 sequences, about 3.5% detected once. The specimen comprised PBMCs, sampled 15 days after the yellow fever booster vaccination. V usage is TRBV5-1 and J usage is TRBJ2-2; D call uncertain. This receptor was obtained from a man aged 18 to 30 who received the YFV17D yellow fever vaccine. CDR3 in amino acids: CASIPQHSTGELFF. The CDR3 DNA sequence: TGCGCCAGCATTCCCCAACACAGCACCGGGGAGCTGTTTTTT.